A single sample is the source of the 13 T cell receptor beta chains below, sequenced in a study of T-cell memory formation after mild COVID-19. Each CDR3 protein is one row after TCRdb ran MiXCR on the 5' RACE reads. The sample yields approximately 430,000 distinct CDR3 sequences, under 25% seen once. Material for sequencing was PBMCs or a T cell subset sorted from them (not recorded which). These receptors were collected from an adult woman who had mild COVID-19 (a few samples of this study predate the infection). Cell type and time point are not known.

A few counts support this clonotype. This chain joins TRBV4-1 and TRBJ2-7, with 8 nucleotides matching TRBD2. Losses at the gene ends were 0 bases for V and 3 bases for J; bases not matched to a gene: 7. This CDR3 comprises 16 residues. Per germline, CDR1 MGHRA and CDR2 YSYEKL. CDR3 region: CASSQDHGGAVYEQYF. The CDR3 DNA reads as TGCGCCAGCAGCCAAGATCACGGGGGGGCGGTCTACGAGCAGTACTTC.

Only a few counts were recorded for this clonotype. V and J are TRBV6-5 and TRBJ2-3; tentatively, D is TRBD2 (6 bases). From germline, CDR1 is MNHEY and CDR2 SVGAGI. Trimming shortened V by 6 bases and J by 6 bases, and 22 bases separated the two germline ends. The CDR3 contains 16 residues. The DNA of the CDR3 is TGTGCCAGCAGCTCCTCGGGCGGGAACTTTGCTGATACGCAGTATTTT. It specifies CASSSSGGNFADTQYF.

This clonotype was seen only a few times. The V call is TRBV7-9, the J call TRBJ1-6; D unclear. Germline V gene sequence: CDR1 SEHNR, CDR2 FQNEAQ (reference sequence). This CDR3 contains 14 residues. Trimming removed 5 bases at V and 10 bases at J, with 15 bases between. The CDR3 protein is CASSPGRVGSPLHF. DNA for the CDR3: TGTGCCAGCAGCCCGGGGAGGGTAGGATCACCCCTCCACTTT. The entire variable domain, with the rest obtained from reference TRBV7-9 and TRBJ1-6, is as follows: DTGVSQNPRHKITKRGQNVTFRCDPISEHNRLYWYRQTLGQGPEFLTYFQNEAQLEKSRLLSDRFSAERPKGSFSTLEIQRTEQGDSAMYLCASSPGRVGSPLHFGNGTRLTVT.

The rearrangement joins TRBV5-1 to TRBJ1-4, with D hard to call. CDR1 is SGHRS, CDR2 YFSETQ, per germline. V was shortened by 2 bases and J by 8 bases, with 10 bases between the two germline ends. There are 13 residues in the CDR3. The CDR3 bases are TGCGCCAGCAGCTTCGGGGTCGAGGAAAAACTGTTTTTT. Amino acid sequence: CASSFGVEEKLFF.

The CDR3 spells CASSGTGLDSEQYF. CDR3 coding DNA: TGTGCCAGCAGTGGAACGGGACTAGACTCCGAGCAGTACTTC. The genes are TRBV2 and TRBJ2-7; TRBD2 aligns across 8 bases. The CDR3 has 14 residues. Germline V gene sequence: CDR1 SNHLY, CDR2 FYNNEI. Unmatched junction bases numbered 8, after V lost 4 bases and J lost 6 bases. Using reference TRBV2 and TRBJ2-7 for the parts outside the CDR3, the full variable domain is EPEVTQTPSHQVTQMGQEVILRCVPISNHLYFYWYRQILGQKVEFLVSFYNNEISEKSEIFDDQFSVERPDGSNFTLKIRSTKLEDSAMYFCASSGTGLDSEQYFGPGTRLTVT.

The genes are TRBV5-4 and TRBJ2-3; D not certain. Trimming took off 0 bases at V and 4 bases at J, with 9 bases between the two ends. Germline CDR1 is SGHNT and CDR2 is YYREEE (reference sequence). This CDR3 has 14 amino acids. For the CDR3, the DNA is TGTGCCAGCAGCTTGGGAGGAATGGCAGATACGCAGTATTTT. Translating gives CASSLGGMADTQYF.

The sample holds a few counts of this clonotype. The V call is TRBV25-1, the J call TRBJ1-2; 9 nucleotides align to TRBD1. This CDR3 comprises 16 residues. The V gene's germline CDR1 is MGHDK and CDR2 SYGVNS. The trim removed 6 bases at V and 3 bases at J, leaving 11 bases unmatched. The CDR3 spells CASRDKTTGGDYGYTF. Here the CDR3 DNA reads TGTGCCAGCAGGGACAAAACCACAGGGGGCGACTATGGCTACACCTTC.

This clonotype was seen more than once but under ten times. The chain employs TRBV2 and TRBJ2-7; D uncertain. The CDR3 spans 11 residues. Germline V gives CDR1 SNHLY, CDR2 FYNNEI. V lost 1 base, J lost 12 bases, and 10 bases lay in between. This chain's CDR3 is CASSEEVIRYF. The DNA of the CDR3 is TGTGCCAGCAGTGAAGAGGTCATAAGGTACTTC.

The chain couples TRBV7-8 to TRBJ1-2, with D unresolved. The CDR3 is 14 amino acids. Trimming took off 0 bases at V and 13 bases at J, with 18 bases between the two ends. CDR1 is SGHVS, CDR2 FQNEAQ, per germline. This chain's CDR3 is CASSLARTEQSGTF. CDR3 in DNA: TGTGCCAGCAGCTTAGCCCGGACCGAACAGTCGGGCACCTTC.

The gene calls are TRBV7-3 and TRBJ2-3, with 9 positions matching TRBD1. After removal of 5 bases from V and 4 bases from J, the junction contained 7 bases not matched to a gene. This CDR3 spans 15 amino acids. CDR1 is SGHTA, CDR2 FQGTGA, per germline. The CDR3 region has the DNA TGTGCCAGCAGCGAGGACAGGGGAAGAGCAGATACGCAGTATTTT. Protein product: CASSEDRGRADTQYF.

The chain employs TRBV20-1 and TRBJ2-1; 13 bases agree with TRBD2. The J segment lost 0 bases and the V segment lost 6 bases, leaving 14 bases of the junction unmatched. The V gene's germline CDR1 is DFQATT and CDR2 SNEGSKA (reference sequence). The CDR3 consists of 19 residues. This CDR3 is CSAHGGGTSGTSSYNEQFF. CDR3 in DNA: TGCAGTGCCCACGGCGGTGGGACTAGCGGGACCAGCTCCTACAATGAGCAGTTCTTC.

This clonotype has more than one count but fewer than ten. This chain links TRBV5-1 with TRBJ2-1; TRBD2 might be the D (7 bases). CDR3 size: 13 residues. Looked up from germline, CDR1 is SGHRS and CDR2 is YFSETQ. V dropped 3 bases and J dropped 10 bases, with 14 bases sitting between them. CDR3 protein: CASSSRGAGEQFF. In DNA form, the CDR3 reads TGCGCCAGCAGCTCCCGGGGGGCTGGCGAGCAGTTCTTC.

This clonotype was seen more than once but under ten times. The CDR3 reads CASSLRHVGVTEAFF. In DNA, the CDR3 is TGTGCCAGCAGTTTACGGCACGTAGGAGTCACTGAAGCTTTCTTT. The chain has TRBV12-3 or TRBV12-4 and TRBJ1-1; D ambiguous. This CDR3 is 15 amino acids long. Trimming removed 2 bases at V and 4 bases at J, with 14 bases between.